This note documents a single TCR beta chain sequence. What it recognizes is unknown. Only in-frame clones appear in the TCRdb table, and some are missing; sequencing was by immunoSEQ multiplex PCR. The sample contains some 13,000 clones, around two thirds of which appear only once. The source of the sample is a study of T cell clonotyping in hematopoietic cell transplantation. Notes on the study in general: No sorting was done, leaving CD4 and CD8 contributions mixed.

The CDR3 runs to 17 residues. Trimming shortened V by 5 bases and J by 0 bases, and 17 bases separated the two germline ends. The germline gives CDR1 LNHDA, CDR2 SQIVND (reference sequence). The sample consisted of PBMCs. This clonotype was obtained from a human donor who either received an allogeneic hematopoietic cell transplant for a myeloid malignancy or was a related donor (not recorded which). Some clones in this sample may be carry-over from other donors' samples. The chain joins TRBV19 to TRBJ1-3; weak D call: TRBD1 (6 bases). CDR3 bases: TGTGCCAGTAGTGCCTCCGGGACACTTCTCTCTGGAAACACCATATATTTT. The encoded protein is CASSASGTLLSGNTIYF.